This T cell receptor beta chain came from a study of shared clonotypes between healthy human individuals. This CDR3 comprises 18 residues. V dropped 0 bases and J dropped 0 bases, with 17 bases sitting between them. CDR1 is MNHNS and CDR2 is SASEGT in the germline V gene. Repertoires were generated with immunoSEQ multiplex PCR, while TCRdb's copy carries only in-frame clones and drops some. The sample carries approximately 2.5 million clones, roughly 93% recorded once. Sample: naive CD4+ T cells from PBMCs. Specified subset: CD45RA+ positively selected. The source is a man between 18 and 35 years old in good health. Some clones in this sample may be carry-over from other donors' samples. The V gene is TRBV6-1, the J gene TRBJ1-1, with D perhaps TRBD1 (5 bases). In DNA form, the CDR3 reads TGTGCCAGCAGTGAAGCGGGGACTGCCCGACGGGTGAACACTGAAGCTTTCTTT. This codes for CASSEAGTARRVNTEAFF.